Sequencing of this TCR beta chain was carried out in a study of T-cell memory formation after mild COVID-19. Points from the study as a whole: Cross-reactive memory seemingly joined, as some responding clones were found in pre-infection memory.

The germline CDR1 and CDR2 sequences are MNHEY and SVGAGI. CDR3 length equals 13 residues. Trimming cost V 4 bases and J 9 bases, with 13 bases left between them. This clonotype was observed at least ten times. Its antigen is currently unknown. After 5'RACE with constant-segment primers, TCR alpha and TCR beta cDNA libraries carrying sample barcodes and UMIs were obtained. MiXCR, applied by TCRdb to the 5' RACE reads, yields one record per CDR3 protein. The sample contains some 40,000 distinct CDR3 sequences, roughly 9.8% of which appear only once. Sequencing was carried out using PBMCs or a T cell subset sorted from them (not recorded which). The chain has TRBV6-5 and TRBJ2-1; the D is unclear. This receptor was taken from an adult woman who had mild COVID-19 (a few samples of this study predate the infection). Cell type and time point are not known. The CDR3 DNA follows: TGTGCCAGCAGTTCCAGCCTGGGGTTTGAGCAGTTCTTC. Its translation: CASSSSLGFEQFF.